This T cell receptor beta chain was documented in a study of blood T cell repertoires in COVID-19 (dated by TCRdb to the early 2020s). About the investigation overall: Samples covering the acute and convalescent phases of COVID-19 were provided by collaborators in the United States, Italy and Spain. HLA class I and class II types, where available, came from metadata supplied by the sample provider rather than from assay-based typing. The dataset comprised deeply sampled blood TCRbeta repertoires from subjects exposed to, actively infected with, or recovered from COVID-19. The prospective study material was composed of cDNA or gDNA derived from T cells, B-cell-depleted T cells, or PBMCs. The samples were drawn from the first 160 participants of the ongoing ImmuneRACE study and from 950 to 1,500 subjects provided by 6 global collaborators. The sample metadata nearly always contained a de-identified subject ID, COVID-19 status, age in years and sex. A freely available public database, intended as a resource for researchers studying the immune response to SARS-CoV-2, is where the repertoires were released. Broad study findings and their caveats: The amount of clinical and demographic metadata varied by source and participant and was provided uncurated.

V loses 7 bases, J loses 7 bases, and the germline ends lie 10 bases apart. The CDR3, from cysteine to phenylalanine, totals 11 residues. The kept DNA is CDR3 alone, 33 bases in frame from the first base. The germline V gene supplies CDR1 MGHDK and CDR2 SYGVNS. TCRbeta CDR3 regions were amplified from genomic DNA using the immunoSEQ Assay, a bias-controlled multiplex PCR. Regarding the original processing steps: Nucleated cell counts per sample were estimated from amplification of reference gene primers within the assay. To quantify the absolute abundance of each unique TCRbeta CDR3 rearrangement, sequence reads were collapsed and filtered. For each sample, productive Simpson clonality was calculated by taking the square root of Simpson's diversity index across productive rearrangements. TCRdb holds this immuneACCESS table with in-frame rearrangements only. Some clones are missing; in checked studies, unresolved V genes explain under half, and the rest has no known cause. V and J calls and clone size are copied from that table; D and trimming were computed from the DNA. Counted in this sample were around 11,000 clones; around four fifths of them appeared once. Roughly 13% of the sample goes to the ten largest clones.

Each collaborating institution followed its own protocols to collect whole blood in K2EDTA tubes. For TCRbeta analysis, collaborators shipped samples as frozen whole blood, isolated PBMCs, or DNA extracted from either of those sample types. In the case of this clone: Its antigen is not yet known. No base quality information exists; no much larger clone differs at one position.

Sequencing used peripheral blood. The receptor's source is a human donor in a cohort sampled during active COVID-19. The sequence links TRBV25-1 to TRBJ1-2, with TRBD1 as a weak D call on 5 bases. The bases read TGTGCCAGCACAGGGTTTGGTGGCTACACCTTC. Its product reads: CASTGFGGYTF.